Listed here is a single TCR beta chain. The antigen remains unidentified. These data are taken from a study of T cell responses to AZD1222 COVID-19 vaccine. Study results and limitations: The study found vaccine-associated CD4 TCRs spanning spike, dominant at 160-218 and 743-854.

Profiling relied on immunoSEQ multiplex PCR, and the TCRdb table lists in-frame clones only, not all of them. The table includes over 90,000 clones, roughly nine tenths detected once. The CDR3 spans 15 residues. The V and J ends lost 7 bases and 2 bases, in that order; junction bases with no gene match: 5. CDR1 is SNHLY and CDR2 is FYNNEI in the germline V gene. The rearrangement uses TRBV2 and TRBJ1-6, with 7 bases identical to TRBD1. The sequences come from peripheral blood, collected on day 0 of AZD1222 vaccination. This receptor was identified in an adult in good health. This chain's CDR3 is CASNPTGTYNSPLHF. CDR3 bases: TGTGCCAGCAATCCGACAGGGACCTATAATTCACCCCTCCACTTT.